The 22 T cell receptor beta chains in this list originate from one sample, sequenced in a study of blood T cell repertoires in COVID-19. Only in-frame clones appear in the TCRdb table, and some are missing; sequencing was by immunoSEQ multiplex PCR. The table shows a few hundred thousand clones, with over 80% occurring only once. Sequenced input: PBMCs or T cells enriched from blood (not recorded which). The receptor source for this set is a woman aged 50 to 60 who had recovered from COVID-19.

J is TRBJ2-1 and V is TRBV6-5, with 9 bases aligning to TRBD1. J lost 5 bases, V lost 2 bases, and 4 bases had no gene match. This CDR3 has 15 amino acids. CDR1 is MNHEY and CDR2 is SVGAGI in the germline V gene. Written as DNA, the CDR3 is TGTGCCAGCAGTTACCGGGACAGGGACAACAATGAGCAGTTCTTC. The encoded protein is CASSYRDRDNNEQFF.

The chain recombines TRBV6-5 with TRBJ1-5; D is perhaps TRBD1 (6 bases). Trimming took 2 bases from V and 7 from J, leaving 12 bases between them. From germline, CDR1 is MNHEY and CDR2 SVGAGI. The CDR3 has 14 amino acids. The CDR3, as DNA: TGTGCCAGCAGTTACCCTAATGACAGGCAGCCCCAGCATTTT. Protein: CASSYPNDRQPQHF.

The chain carries TRBV5-1 and TRBJ2-7, with 7 bases that match TRBD1. V was pared by 0 bases and J by 2 bases, with 17 bases of the junction left unmatched. The CDR3 spans 19 residues. Per germline, CDR1 SGHRS and CDR2 YFSETQ. The CDR3 here is CASSLAFGSGGSSTYEQYF. Here the CDR3 DNA reads TGCGCCAGCAGCTTGGCCTTTGGATCAGGGGGATCTTCTACCTACGAGCAGTACTTC.

This chain links TRBV11-1 with TRBJ2-1; 9 positions match TRBD2. V was clipped by 1 base and J by 3 bases; unmatched bases: 4. This CDR3 has 16 residues. Germline V gives CDR1 SGHAT, CDR2 FQDESV (reference sequence). The CDR3 is CASSLGWRGGYNEQFF. DNA of the CDR3: TGTGCCAGCAGCTTAGGGTGGCGGGGGGGCTACAATGAGCAGTTCTTC.

The rearrangement links TRBV6-2 or TRBV6-3 to TRBJ1-1; 7 nucleotides match TRBD1. Looked up from germline, CDR1 is MNHEY and CDR2 is SVGEGT. Trimming cost V 2 bases and J 11 bases; bases outside gene matches: 14. The CDR3 is 15 residues long. The CDR3 region has the DNA TGTGCCAGCAGTTACGGACAGGCTCGCCCAGGCGGGGCTTTCTTT. It translates to CASSYGQARPGGAFF.

The chain is built from TRBV9 and TRBJ1-3; D is unclear. Germline CDR1 SGDLS, CDR2 YYNGEE. V was cut by 1 base and J by 3 bases, with 8 bases left in between. The CDR3 extends over 14 amino acids. The CDR3 DNA sequence: TGTGCCAGCAGCGTATCGGCGGGTGGAAACACCATATATTTT. The encoded protein is CASSVSAGGNTIYF.

This clone was observed a handful of times. This sequence joins TRBV4-2 and TRBJ2-2; 13 nucleotides match TRBD2. Germline V lookup: CDR1 LGHNA, CDR2 YNFKEQ. The CDR3 sequence is 17 residues long. The trim removed 5 bases at V and 4 bases at J, leaving 7 bases unmatched. This CDR3 is CASSTTSGGSSTGELFF. CDR3 DNA: TGTGCCAGCAGCACGACTAGCGGGGGGTCAAGCACCGGGGAGCTGTTTTTT.

This chain uses TRBV5-1 with TRBJ2-5; 9 bases agree with TRBD1. CDR1 and CDR2 (germline): SGHRS, YFSETQ. Trimming at V came to 3 bases and at J to 5 bases, leaving 20 bases not matched to a gene. The CDR3 has 19 amino acids. The CDR3 DNA reads TGCGCCAGCAGCTCCACAGGGACAGGGCTGACGGGAGGTATGGAGACCCAGTACTTC. It specifies CASSSTGTGLTGGMETQYF.

The J gene is TRBJ2-7, the V gene TRBV13; 10 bases are shared with TRBD1. J lost 9 bases, V lost 5 bases, and 13 bases had no gene match. The CDR3 is 15 amino acids. Germline-derived CDR1 and CDR2 are PRHDT and FYEKMQ (reference sequence). CDR3 region: CASSNTDRGPVGQYF. The DNA for the CDR3 is TGTGCCAGCAGCAATACCGACAGGGGGCCGGTCGGGCAGTACTTC.

As regards this clone: Other nucleotide sequences from this sample produce the same CDR3. The chain joins TRBV7-9 to TRBJ2-3; 10 nucleotides match TRBD2. The CDR3 length is 15 residues. V lost 5 bases, J lost 2 bases, and 4 bases stayed unmatched. CDR1 and CDR2 from the germline V gene are SEHNR and FQNEAQ (reference sequence). The CDR3 protein is CASSPGLAATDTQYF. As DNA, the CDR3 is TGTGCCAGCAGCCCCGGACTAGCGGCCACAGATACGCAGTATTTT. The full variable domain, in which reference TRBV7-9 and TRBJ2-3 provide the parts outside the CDR3, is DTGVSQNPRHKITKRGQNVTFRCDPISEHNRLYWYRQTLGQGPEFLTYFQNEAQLEKSRLLSDRFSAERPKGSFSTLEIQRTEQGDSAMYLCASSPGLAATDTQYFGPGTRLTVL.

The rearrangement uses TRBV27 and TRBJ2-3, with TRBD2 as a possible D gene (6 bases). This CDR3 is 14 amino acids long. Germline assignment: CDR1 MNHEY and CDR2 SMNVEV (reference sequence). V dropped 6 bases and J dropped 5 bases, with 15 bases sitting between them. The CDR3 nucleotides read TGTGCCAGCAGGCCCGCTAGGGGAGGAGATACGCAGTATTTT. Protein: CASRPARGGDTQYF.

The rearrangement links TRBV18 to TRBJ1-5, with TRBD1 matching 7 bases. The CDR3 extends over 15 amino acids. Trimming took 2 bases from V and 7 from J; bases not matched to a gene: 8. CDR1 is KGHSH and CDR2 is LQKENI in the germline V gene. CDR3: CASSPGQVFEQPQHF. The CDR3 DNA sequence: TGTGCCAGCTCACCAGGACAGGTTTTTGAACAGCCCCAGCATTTT.

The chain recombines TRBV18 with TRBJ2-5, with 8 positions matching TRBD2. V dropped 6 bases and J dropped 4; count of bases not matched to a gene: 7. Germline CDR1 and CDR2: KGHSH and LQKENI. CDR3 length: 14 amino acids. CDR3 protein: CASSLRAGGETQYF. In nucleotides, the CDR3 is TGTGCCAGCTCTCTTCGTGCGGGGGGAGAGACCCAGTACTTC.

The gene calls are TRBV29-1 and TRBJ1-2; maybe TRBD1 (5 bases). CDR1 and CDR2 (germline): SQVTM, ANQGSEA. Trimming removed 1 base from V and 4 bases from J, with 10 bases in between. The CDR3 is 13 residues long. The CDR3, as DNA: TGCAGCGTTGAAGCAGGACACCCCTATGGCTACACCTTC. As protein: CSVEAGHPYGYTF.

The rearrangement uses TRBV4-2 and TRBJ2-7; 8 nucleotides align to TRBD1. The CDR3 extends over 14 amino acids. The V segment lost 4 bases and the J segment 7 bases; nucleotides outside the gene matches: 9. CDR1 LGHNA and CDR2 YNFKEQ come from the germline V gene. DNA for the CDR3: TGTGCCAGCAGCCTAACAGGACAGGGCGGAGAGCAGTACTTC. Translating it yields CASSLTGQGGEQYF.

The V call is TRBV5-4, the J call TRBJ2-1; D is ambiguous. CDR1 is SGHNT and CDR2 is YYREEE in the germline V gene (reference sequence). Trimming stripped 0 bases from V and 0 bases from J, with 10 bases between. The CDR3 sequence is 16 residues long. CDR3 region: CASSLGIASSYNEQFF. In DNA form, the CDR3 reads TGTGCCAGCAGCTTGGGTATTGCTAGCTCCTACAATGAGCAGTTCTTC. Full variable domain (missing parts from reference TRBV5-4 and TRBJ2-1): ETGVTQSPTHLIKTRGQQVTLRCSSQSGHNTVSWYQQALGQGPQFIFQYYREEENGRGNFPPRFSGLQFPNYSSELNVNALELDDSALYLCASSLGIASSYNEQFFGPGTRLTVL.

V usage is TRBV5-1 and J usage is TRBJ1-4; D unclear. V was trimmed by 0 bases and J by 6 bases, leaving 9 bases between them. Germline CDR1 reads SGHRS; CDR2 reads YFSETQ. This CDR3 spans 14 amino acids. In nucleotides, the CDR3 is TGCGCCAGCAGCTTGGGAGGGATGGATGAAAAACTGTTTTTT. Protein: CASSLGGMDEKLFF.

The chain employs TRBV4-2 and TRBJ1-3, with 7 bases that match TRBD1. In germline, CDR1 is LGHNA, CDR2 YNFKEQ. CDR3 size: 16 residues. With V trimmed by 1 base and J by 4 bases, 7 bases remained unmatched. The CDR3 nucleotides are TGTGCCAGCAGCCAAGCCCAGATACAGGGGGGAAACACCATATATTTT. This encodes CASSQAQIQGGNTIYF.

This chain joins TRBV5-8 and TRBJ1-2; no firm D call. Germline CDR1 and CDR2: SGHTS and YDEGEE. CDR3 length equals 15 residues. V gave up 4 bases and J gave up 7 bases, with 20 bases separating them. The CDR3 sequence is CASSPRGARGAGYTF. CDR3 nucleotides: TGTGCCAGCAGCCCCCGGGGTGCCCGCGGAGCTGGCTACACCTTC. Full variable domain (rest looked up from reference TRBV5-8 and TRBJ1-2): EAGVTQSPTHLIKTRGQQATLRCSPISGHTSVYWYQQALGLGLQFLLWYDEGEERNRGNFPPRFSGRQFPNYSSELNVNALELEDSALYLCASSPRGARGAGYTFGSGTRLTVV.

The V and J genes are TRBV3-1 (or the pseudogene TRBV3-2) and TRBJ1-1, with TRBD1 as a possible D gene (6 bases). The length of the CDR3 is 15 residues. The ends were cut back, 2 bases at V and 6 bases at J, with 16 bases in the middle. Germline V gene data show CDR1 as LGHDT and CDR2 as YNNKEL (reference sequence). CDR3 sequence: CASSQRTQGWAEAFF. CDR3 coding DNA: TGTGCCAGCAGCCAACGAACTCAGGGGTGGGCTGAAGCTTTCTTT.

This clone was picked up one time. The genes are TRBV2 and TRBJ1-5; 8 positions match TRBD1. Germline assignment: CDR1 SNHLY and CDR2 FYNNEI. V shed 6 bases, J shed 4 bases, and the junction held 8 bases outside the gene matches. This CDR3 region has 15 residues. The CDR3, as DNA: TGTGCCAGCAGAGGGGACAGGTGGATGAATCAGCCCCAGCATTTT. The encoded protein is CASRGDRWMNQPQHF.

The CDR3 here is CASSSELMGQSHSGANVLTF. The CDR3 DNA sequence: TGTGCCAGCAGCTCAGAGTTAATGGGACAGTCTCACTCTGGGGCCAACGTCCTGACTTTC. The chain uses TRBV6-6 and TRBJ2-6; 7 positions agree with TRBD1. Germline V CDR1 and CDR2: MNHNY, SVGAGI (reference sequence). The CDR3 is 20 amino acids. V lost 6 bases and J lost 0; bases outside the gene matches: 17.